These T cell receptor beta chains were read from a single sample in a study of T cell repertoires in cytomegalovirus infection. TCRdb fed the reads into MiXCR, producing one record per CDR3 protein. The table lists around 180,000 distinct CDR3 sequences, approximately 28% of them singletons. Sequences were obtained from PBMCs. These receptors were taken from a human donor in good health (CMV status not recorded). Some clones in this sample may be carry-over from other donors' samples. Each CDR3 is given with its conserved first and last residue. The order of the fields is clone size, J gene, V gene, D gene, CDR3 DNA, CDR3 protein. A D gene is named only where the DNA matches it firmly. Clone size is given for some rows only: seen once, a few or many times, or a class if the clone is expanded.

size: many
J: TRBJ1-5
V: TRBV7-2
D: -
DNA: TGTGCCAGCAGCCCCGAACTTTACACCGATCAGCCCCAGCATTTT
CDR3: CASSPELYTDQPQHF

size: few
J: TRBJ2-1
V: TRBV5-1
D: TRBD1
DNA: TGCGCCAGCAGCCCTGGGACAGGGGTTGCCGTCTACAATGAGCAGTTCTTC
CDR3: CASSPGTGVAVYNEQFF

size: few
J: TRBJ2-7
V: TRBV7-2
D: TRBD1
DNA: TGTGCCAGCAGCGTTGTGGGACAGGGAACTTACGAGCAGTACTTC
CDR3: CASSVVGQGTYEQYF

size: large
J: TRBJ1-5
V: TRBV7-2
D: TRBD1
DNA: TGTGCCAGCAGCTCCCCGGGACAGGGGATTCATCAGCCCCAGCATTTT
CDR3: CASSSPGQGIHQPQHF

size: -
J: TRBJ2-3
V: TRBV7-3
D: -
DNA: TGTGCCAGCAGCGCGCAGGGGGATACGCAGTATTTT
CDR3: CASSAQGDTQYF

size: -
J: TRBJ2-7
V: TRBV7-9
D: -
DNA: TGTGCCAGCAGCTCCCAAACCTTGGGCTACGAGCAGTACTTC
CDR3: CASSSQTLGYEQYF

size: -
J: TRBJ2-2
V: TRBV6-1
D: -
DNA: TGTGCCAGCAGTGAGCCCGGGACTTTCAACACCGGGGAGCTGTTTTTT
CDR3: CASSEPGTFNTGELFF

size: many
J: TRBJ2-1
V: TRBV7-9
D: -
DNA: TGTGCCAGCAGCGATTCCCGAGTGAATGAGCAGTTCTTC
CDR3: CASSDSRVNEQFF

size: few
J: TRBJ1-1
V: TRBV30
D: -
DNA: TGTGCCTGGAGGGGGGGGAGGACAGAGAACACTGAAGCTTTCTTT
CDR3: CAWRGGRTENTEAFF

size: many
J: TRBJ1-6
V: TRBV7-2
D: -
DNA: TGTGCCAGCAGCTTCTACAACAGTGGGGATTCACCCCTCCACTTT
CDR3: CASSFYNSGDSPLHF

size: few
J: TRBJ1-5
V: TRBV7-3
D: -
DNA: TGTGCCAGCAGCTTAACGAATAATCAGCCCCAGCATTTT
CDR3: CASSLTNNQPQHF

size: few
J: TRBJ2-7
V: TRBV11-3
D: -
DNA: TGTGCCAGCAGCTTAAGTTCGGCAGACGAGCAGTACTTC
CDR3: CASSLSSADEQYF

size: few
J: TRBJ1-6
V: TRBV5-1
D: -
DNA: TGCGCCAGCAGCTTGGCTCCTTTAGGAGGGGAGTCACCCCTCCACTTT
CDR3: CASSLAPLGGESPLHF

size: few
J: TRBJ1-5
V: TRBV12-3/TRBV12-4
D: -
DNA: TGTGCCAGCAGTTCCCACCTTTTAGGGGCCAATCAGCCCCAGCATTTT
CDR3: CASSSHLLGANQPQHF

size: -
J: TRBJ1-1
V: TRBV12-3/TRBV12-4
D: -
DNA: TGTGCCAGCAGTTTCTTGCGGGGAAGAGGAAGGACTGAAGCTTTCTTT
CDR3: CASSFLRGRGRTEAFF

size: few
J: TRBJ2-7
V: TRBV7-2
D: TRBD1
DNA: TGTGCCAGCAGCTTGATAACCGGGACAGATGAGCAGTACTTC
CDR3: CASSLITGTDEQYF

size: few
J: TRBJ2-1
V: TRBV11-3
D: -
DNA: TGTGCCAGCAGCCGAGGAGGTAGATCAGAGCAGTTCTTC
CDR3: CASSRGGRSEQFF

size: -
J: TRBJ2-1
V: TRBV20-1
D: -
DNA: TGCAGTGCCACAAAAAGTGCTAATGAGCAGTTCTTC
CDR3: CSATKSANEQFF

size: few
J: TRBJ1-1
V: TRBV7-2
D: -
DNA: TGTGCCAGCAGCCCCGGAGACTCCGGGCCCACTGAAGCTTTCTTT
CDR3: CASSPGDSGPTEAFF

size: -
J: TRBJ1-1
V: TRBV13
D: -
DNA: TGTGCCAGCAGCCTCGGGAGCTACACTGAAGCTTTCTTT
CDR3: CASSLGSYTEAFF

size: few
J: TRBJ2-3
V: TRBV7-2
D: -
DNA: TGTGCCAGCAGTTCCCCCACCCAGGGAACGCAGTATTTT
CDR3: CASSSPTQGTQYF

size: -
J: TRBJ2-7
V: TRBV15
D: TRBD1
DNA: TGTGCCACCAGCAGTCACCTAGGCCGGGACAGGGAAAGCTCCTACGAGCAGTACTTC
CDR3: CATSSHLGRDRESSYEQYF

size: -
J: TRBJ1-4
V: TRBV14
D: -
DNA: TGTGCCAGCAGCCCGACAGGACCGAATGAAAAACTGTTTTTT
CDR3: CASSPTGPNEKLFF

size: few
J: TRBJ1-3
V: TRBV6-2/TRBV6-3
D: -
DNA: TGTGCCAGCAGTTACGCAGGGACTGGAAACACCATATATTTT
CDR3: CASSYAGTGNTIYF

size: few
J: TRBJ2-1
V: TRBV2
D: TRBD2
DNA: TGTGCCAGCAGTCCCTTAGCGGGGGCTGGAAATGAGCAGTTCTTC
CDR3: CASSPLAGAGNEQFF

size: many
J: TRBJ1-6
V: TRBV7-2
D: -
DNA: TGTGCCAGCAGCCCCCCTCGGGGTCGTAATTCACCCCTCCACTTT
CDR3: CASSPPRGRNSPLHF

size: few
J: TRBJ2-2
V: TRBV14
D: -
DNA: TGTGCCAGCAGCCCGCCTATGGCGAACACCGGGGAGCTGTTTTTT
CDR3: CASSPPMANTGELFF

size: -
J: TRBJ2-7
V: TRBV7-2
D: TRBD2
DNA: TGTGCCAGCAGCTGGAGTCGGGCGGGGGGGCTATCCTCCTACGAGCAGTACTTC
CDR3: CASSWSRAGGLSSYEQYF

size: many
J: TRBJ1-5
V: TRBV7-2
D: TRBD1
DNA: TGTGCCAGCAGCCCGAGGACAGGGTGGAATCAGCCCCAGCATTTT
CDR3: CASSPRTGWNQPQHF

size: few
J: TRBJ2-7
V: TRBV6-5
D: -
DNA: TGTGCCAGCAGTTATGGGTCAGGCTACGAGCAGTACTTC
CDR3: CASSYGSGYEQYF

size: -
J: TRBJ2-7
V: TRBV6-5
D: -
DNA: TGTGCCAGCAGTGCCGGTTCCTCCTACGAGCAGTACTTC
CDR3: CASSAGSSYEQYF

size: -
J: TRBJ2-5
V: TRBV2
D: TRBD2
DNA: TGTGCCAGCAGTGATTCTGCTAGCGGGGTATTCCAAGAGACCCAGTACTTC
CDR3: CASSDSASGVFQETQYF

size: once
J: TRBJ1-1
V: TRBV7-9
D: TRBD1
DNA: TGTGCCAGCAGCTTAGTGGGGACAGGATCAATGGGTGCTTTCTTT
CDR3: CASSLVGTGSMGAFF

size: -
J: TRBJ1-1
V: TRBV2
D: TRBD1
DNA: TGTGCCAGCAGTGAAGTGGGGACAGGGAACACTGAAGCTTTCTTT
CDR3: CASSEVGTGNTEAFF

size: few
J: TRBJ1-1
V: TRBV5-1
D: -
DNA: TGCGCCTCCTCGGTCAGGGAGGTGAACACTGAAGCTTTCTTT
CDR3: CASSVREVNTEAFF

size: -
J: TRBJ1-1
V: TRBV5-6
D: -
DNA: TGTGCCAGCAGCTCCCTCCCCCGAGGGGCGGCTGAAGCTTTCTTT
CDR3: CASSSLPRGAAEAFF

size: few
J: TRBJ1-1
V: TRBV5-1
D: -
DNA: TGCGCCAGGAACAGGAACACTGAAGCTTTCTTT
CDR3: CARNRNTEAFF

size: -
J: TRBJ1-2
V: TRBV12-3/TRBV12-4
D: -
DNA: TGTGCCAGCAGTTTATCCACGGTAAACTATGGCTACACCTTC
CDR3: CASSLSTVNYGYTF

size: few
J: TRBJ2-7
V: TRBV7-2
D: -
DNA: TGTGCCAGCAGGTCCTCGGCCGTTAGGGAGCAGTACTTC
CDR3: CASRSSAVREQYF

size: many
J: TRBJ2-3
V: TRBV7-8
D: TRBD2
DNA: TGTGCCAGCAGCCCTAGCGGGGGGGCAGGAGATACGCAGTATTTT
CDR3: CASSPSGGAGDTQYF

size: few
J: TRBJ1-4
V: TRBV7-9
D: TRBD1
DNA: TGTGCCAGCAGCTTTCCTGACAGGGTGGAGGAAAAACTGTTTTTT
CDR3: CASSFPDRVEEKLFF

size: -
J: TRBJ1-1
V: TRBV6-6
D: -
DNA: TGTGCCAGCAGCTACAGGGTAGGGCCTGAAGCTTTCTTT
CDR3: CASSYRVGPEAFF

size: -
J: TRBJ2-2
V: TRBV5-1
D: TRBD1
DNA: TGCGCCAGCAGCTTGGAGGCAGGGGGGAACACCGGGGAGCTGTTTTTT
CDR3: CASSLEAGGNTGELFF

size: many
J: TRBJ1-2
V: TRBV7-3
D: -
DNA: TGTGCCAGCAGCGCCCTTGGGCAGGGCGTCGATGGCTACACCTTC
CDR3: CASSALGQGVDGYTF

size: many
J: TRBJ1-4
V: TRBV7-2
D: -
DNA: TGTGCCAGCAGCTTAGTAGGGGCCGGAAATGAAAAACTGTTTTTT
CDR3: CASSLVGAGNEKLFF

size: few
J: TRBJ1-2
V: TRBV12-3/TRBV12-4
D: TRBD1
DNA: TGTGCCAGCACTCCAGGGGGGGTACTTCTTTCTAACTATGGCTACACCTTC
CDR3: CASTPGGVLLSNYGYTF

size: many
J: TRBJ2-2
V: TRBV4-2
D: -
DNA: TGTGCCAGCAGCCAAGAGGGTCTGGGCACCGGGGAGCTGTTTTTT
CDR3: CASSQEGLGTGELFF

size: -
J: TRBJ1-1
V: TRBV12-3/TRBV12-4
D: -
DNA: TGTGCCAGCAGCCGCAGGGTGAACACTGAAGCTTTCTTT
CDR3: CASSRRVNTEAFF

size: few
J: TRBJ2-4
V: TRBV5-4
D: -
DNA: TGTGCCAGCAGCTCCCCACAGGCGCAAGCCAAAAACATTCAGTACTTC
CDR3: CASSSPQAQAKNIQYF

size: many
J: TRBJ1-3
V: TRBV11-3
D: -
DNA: TGTGCCAGCAGCTTAGAGGGACGATCATCTGGAAACACCATATATTTT
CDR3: CASSLEGRSSGNTIYF

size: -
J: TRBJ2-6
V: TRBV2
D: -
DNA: TGTGCCAGCAGTTGGCTCGGCCTCTCTGGGGCCAACGTCCTGACTTTC
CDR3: CASSWLGLSGANVLTF

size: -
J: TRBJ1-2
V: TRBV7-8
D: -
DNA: TGTGCCAGCAGCTTAGCAGGGGCAGTTAACTATGGCTACACCTTC
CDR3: CASSLAGAVNYGYTF

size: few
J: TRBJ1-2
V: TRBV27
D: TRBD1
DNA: TGTGCCAGCAGTTCATCCCCTACCCACAGGGGAGGTGGCTACACCTTC
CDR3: CASSSSPTHRGGGYTF

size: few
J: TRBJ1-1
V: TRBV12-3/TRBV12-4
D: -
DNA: TGTGCCAGCAGTCCCCGGACCGGAGGAGCTTTCTTT
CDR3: CASSPRTGGAFF